The present TCR beta chain was sequenced within a study of T cell responses to AZD1222 COVID-19 vaccine. Study results and limitations: Sampling that yielded the repertoires occurred only after the peak T cell response. At 160-218 and 743-854, vaccine-associated CD4 TCRs were dominant, and they spanned spike. Donors were chiefly white British, with a greater number of females, and clonal diversity was perhaps underestimated.

Measured with immunoSEQ multiplex PCR; TCRdb has only the in-frame clones, and not every one. The table includes about 160,000 clones, roughly nine tenths detected once. Turning to this clone: The antigen is unknown.

CDR3 size: 14 residues. CDR1 LNHDA and CDR2 SQIVND come from the germline V gene (reference sequence). The V end lost 5 bases, the J end lost 6 bases, and 16 bases lay between the germline ends. Here the sequenced sample was peripheral blood, taken on day 0 of AZD1222 vaccination. This rearrangement joins TRBV19 to TRBJ1-2, with D maybe TRBD1 (6 bases). The sequence came from an adult in good health. The CDR3 DNA reads as TGTGCCAGTAGTCAACGGGGGCGCGAGGATGGCTACACCTTC. Protein: CASSQRGREDGYTF.